This T cell receptor beta chain came from a study of CD8 T cells in Susac syndrome. Study as a whole: Of the sequenced Susac syndrome patients, more than five had active disease and eight were in remission.

An input of roughly 0.5 to 1 ug of RNA was subjected to reverse transcription using random hexamers. An immunoSEQ multiplex PCR generated amplified TCR beta CDR3 products spanning 54 Vbeta and 13 Jbeta. TCRdb recomputed calls from the immunoSEQ multiplex PCR reads with MiXCR, one row per CDR3 protein. Of some 110,000 distinct CDR3 sequences detected, 95% to 96% appear once; the ten largest clones hold less than 0.15%. Trimming left V 6 bases short and J 3 bases short, with 10 bases between. This CDR3 spans 13 amino acids. CDR1 is LGHDT and CDR2 is YNNKEL in the germline V gene (reference sequence). This clonotype has only one observation.

Sequencing was performed on CD4+ T cells from PBMCs. The rearrangement joins TRBV3-1 to TRBJ2-3, with D perhaps matching TRBD2 (5 bases). The sequence was obtained from a human donor with Susac syndrome. The CDR3 here is CASRLESTDTQYF. The CDR3 coding sequence is TGTGCCAGCAGACTAGAGTCGACAGATACGCAGTATTTT.